What follows describes a single T cell receptor beta chain. The data belong to a study of glioma-infiltrating T cells. This CDR3 has 16 residues. The germline gives CDR1 KGHDR, CDR2 SFDVKD. Deletions cut 4 bases from V and 6 bases from J, with 17 bases between. Using RNA template, CDR3s of TCR alpha and beta were amplified with iRepertoire arm-PCR. For one-step reverse transcription and amplification, about 90-450 ng of tissue mRNA or PBMC total RNA was used. Each CDR3 protein gets one entry after TCRdb re-called the multiplex PCR reads with MiXCR. The table has around 190,000 distinct CDR3 sequences, under 55% seen once.

Specimen: glioma tissue, nonneoplastic brain tissue, or PBMCs (not recorded which). The chain links TRBV24-1 to TRBJ2-2; possibly TRBD1 or TRBD2 for D (6 bases each). The sequence came from a human donor with low-grade glioma or glioblastoma, undergoing nonglioma brain surgery, or in good health (not recorded which). CDR3 DNA: TGTGCCACCAGTGACCCAATTAGGGGGGCCTCCGGGGAGCTGTTTTTT. Amino acids: CATSDPIRGASGELFF.